This TCR beta chain was profiled in a study of T cells in localized non-small cell lung cancer (dated by TCRdb to 2020 to 2022). About the investigation overall: The study analyzed T cell repertoires of about 230 early-stage NSCLC patients, comparing tumors and uninvolved tumor-adjacent lungs. Of the NSCLC patients, over 120 were male and around 99 were female, and the mean age was around 70 years. All 240 or so NSCLC patients in the cohort were treatment-naive and had localized lung tumors that were resected. Overall results and qualifications from the work: Because multi-region tumor sequencing was not done, intratumor heterogeneity could not be ruled out. Uninvolved tumor-adjacent lung showed the highest T cell clonality, higher than tumor, which suggests more focused antigenic responses in the uninvolved tumor-adjacent lung. Because the study design was exploratory, TCR variables were selected using unadjusted p-values without false-discovery rate correction. A median of approximately 62 of the top 100 tumor clones turned up in the paired uninvolved adjacent lung, and approximately 30 of those clones also ranked among the top 100 of that same adjacent lung. Longer overall survival was associated with higher blood T cell density, whereas shorter survival was associated with higher adjacent-lung clonality.

Deletion took 4 bases off V and 5 bases off J, with a span of 18 bases between the germline ends. The germline V gene (reference sequence) specifies SGHNT as CDR1 and YYREEE as CDR2. The CDR3, from cysteine to phenylalanine, totals 15 residues. The CDR3 DNA has 45 bases and is translated from base 1. A remark on this clone: Its cognate antigen has yet to be identified. One base away there is no much larger clone; base qualities are not given.

At diagnosis, peripheral blood, uninvolved tumor-adjacent lung and tumor were collected and were preserved as a mix of fresh-frozen and FFPE material. For TCR repertoire profiling, blood samples were analyzed as peripheral blood mononuclear cells. The immunoSEQ Assay was used to sequence TCR beta CDR3 regions from DNA. From the authors' description of their analysis: T cell density was computed as TCR beta template counts normalized to usable DNA estimated by amplifying housekeeping genes. The preseqR package was used to estimate richness by extrapolating to 400,000 templates for PBMC samples and to 120,000 templates for tissue samples. Clonality was defined as one minus Pielou's evenness. Tissue-enriched TCRs were identified by differential abundance testing using productive amino-acid clonotypes, minimum total count 5 and alpha 0.1. The Jaccard Index and the Morisita Overlap Index were used to measure repertoire overlap between compartments. GLIPH clustered TCR beta CDR3s with public tetramer-defined viral CDR3s; viral motifs required at least three viral sequences plus V-gene enrichment. The table was pulled from immuneACCESS by TCRdb, which kept in-frame rearrangements only. Such tables lose some clones; where checked, under half of the loss comes from unresolved V genes, and the rest has no known cause. V and J calls and clone size are copied from that table; D and trimming were computed from the DNA. Present in this sample are tens of thousands of clones, about 83% of which were seen just once. The biggest ten clones account for roughly 12% of the sample.

The material was peripheral blood, obtained before any cancer treatment. The rearrangement joined TRBV5-4 to TRBJ1-1; TRBD1 might be the D gene, on 6 matching bases. This receptor was obtained from an older female donor with stage I lung adenocarcinoma. The sequenced DNA is TGTGCCAGCAGCGGGGGCGGGACGTCGGGTACTGAAGCTTTCTTT. It encodes CASSGGGTSGTEAFF.